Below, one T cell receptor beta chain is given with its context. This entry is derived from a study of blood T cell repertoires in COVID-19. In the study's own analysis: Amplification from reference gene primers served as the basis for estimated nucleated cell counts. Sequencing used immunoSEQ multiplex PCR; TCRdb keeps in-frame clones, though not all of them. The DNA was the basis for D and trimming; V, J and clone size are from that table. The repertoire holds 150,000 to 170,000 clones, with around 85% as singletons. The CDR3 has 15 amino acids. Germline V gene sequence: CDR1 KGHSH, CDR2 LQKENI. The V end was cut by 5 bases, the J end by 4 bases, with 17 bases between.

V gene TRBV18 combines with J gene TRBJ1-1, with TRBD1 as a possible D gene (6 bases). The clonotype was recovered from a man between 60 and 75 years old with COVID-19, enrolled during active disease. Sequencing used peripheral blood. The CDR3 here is CASSAGAQVGTEAFF. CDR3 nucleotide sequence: TGTGCCAGCTCAGCAGGGGCCCAGGTCGGCACTGAAGCTTTCTTT.